The T cell receptor beta chain described here comes from a study of T cells in Graves' hyperthyroidism and ophthalmopathy. Study conclusions and caveats: Ophthalmopathy was model-predicted a median roughly 6.2 months pre-onset. Classification by a 13 V-J model distinguished ophthalmopathy from stable hyperthyroidism. Among clonotypes expanded in thyroid above 0.001, most were also found in blood.

This clonotype was seen many times. Its antigen is not identified. Amplified TCR beta CDR3 regions derived from RNA transcripts. The HTBI set primed first-round TCR CDR3 RT-PCR. TCRdb re-derived calls from the multiplex PCR reads in MiXCR, one entry per CDR3 protein. The sample lists roughly 420,000 distinct CDR3 sequences; 15% to 19% were seen once. V dropped 3 bases and J dropped 0; count of bases not matched to a gene: 4. CDR1 KGHDR and CDR2 SFDVKD come from the germline V gene. This CDR3 contains 16 residues. Hyperthyroidism, newly diagnosed and lasting under 2 months, affected patients aged 18 to 65.

Sample: blood. This clonotype was sampled from a woman between 18 and 29 years old with Graves' hyperthyroidism. V gene TRBV24-1 combines with J gene TRBJ1-5; the match to TRBD1 covers 7 bases. The CDR3 spells CATSDVGGGSNQPQHF. CDR3 nucleotides: TGTGCCACCAGTGATGTAGGGGGCGGTAGCAATCAGCCCCAGCATTTT.